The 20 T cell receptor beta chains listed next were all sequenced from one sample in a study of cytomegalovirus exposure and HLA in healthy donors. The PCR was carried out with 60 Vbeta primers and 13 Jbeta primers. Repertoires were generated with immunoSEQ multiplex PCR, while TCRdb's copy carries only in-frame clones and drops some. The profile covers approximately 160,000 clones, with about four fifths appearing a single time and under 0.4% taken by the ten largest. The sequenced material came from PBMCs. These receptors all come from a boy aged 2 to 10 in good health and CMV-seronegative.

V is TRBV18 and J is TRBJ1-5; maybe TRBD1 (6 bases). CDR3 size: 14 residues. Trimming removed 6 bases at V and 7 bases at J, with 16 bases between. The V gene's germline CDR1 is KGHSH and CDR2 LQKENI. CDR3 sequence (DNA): TGTGCCAGCTCCCTAACAGGGTTCGAGCAGCCCCAGCATTTT. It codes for CASSLTGFEQPQHF.

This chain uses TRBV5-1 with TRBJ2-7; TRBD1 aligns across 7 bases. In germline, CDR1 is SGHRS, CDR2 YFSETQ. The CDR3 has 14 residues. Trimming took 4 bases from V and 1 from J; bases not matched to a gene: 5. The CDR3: CASSGRDRSYEQYF. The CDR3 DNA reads TGCGCCAGCAGCGGAAGGGACAGATCCTACGAGCAGTACTTC. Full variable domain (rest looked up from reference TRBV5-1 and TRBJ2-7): KAGVTQTPRYLIKTRGQQVTLSCSPISGHRSVSWYQQTPGQGLQFLFEYFSETQRNKGNFPGRFSGRQFSNSRSEMNVSTLELGDSALYLCASSGRDRSYEQYFGPGTRLTVT.

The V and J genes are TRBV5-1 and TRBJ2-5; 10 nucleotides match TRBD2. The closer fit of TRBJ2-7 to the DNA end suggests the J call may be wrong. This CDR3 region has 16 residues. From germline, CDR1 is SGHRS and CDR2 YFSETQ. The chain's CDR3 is CASSLAGTSASYEQYF. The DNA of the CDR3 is TGCGCCAGCAGCTTGGCCGGGACTAGCGCCTCCTACGAGCAGTACTTC.

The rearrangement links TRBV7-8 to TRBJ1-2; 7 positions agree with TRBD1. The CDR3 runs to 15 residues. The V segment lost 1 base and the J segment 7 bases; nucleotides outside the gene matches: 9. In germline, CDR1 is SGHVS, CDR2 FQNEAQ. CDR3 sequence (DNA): TGTGCCAGCAGCTTAGAATCGACAGGGTTCCTTGGCTACACCTTC. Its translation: CASSLESTGFLGYTF.

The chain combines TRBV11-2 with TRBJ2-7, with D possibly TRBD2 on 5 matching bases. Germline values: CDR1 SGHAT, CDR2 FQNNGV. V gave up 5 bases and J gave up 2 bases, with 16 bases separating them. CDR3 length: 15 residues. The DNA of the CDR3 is TGTGCCAGCAGCCCACTCGGAGGCGAGGCCTACGAGCAGTACTTC. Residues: CASSPLGGEAYEQYF.

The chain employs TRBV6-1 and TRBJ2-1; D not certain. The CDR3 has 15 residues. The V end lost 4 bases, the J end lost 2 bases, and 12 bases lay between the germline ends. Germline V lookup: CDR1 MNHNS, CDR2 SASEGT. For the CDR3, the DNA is TGTGCCAGCAGTGGCCTCACAGCCCCCTACAATGAGCAGTTCTTC. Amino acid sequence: CASSGLTAPYNEQFF.

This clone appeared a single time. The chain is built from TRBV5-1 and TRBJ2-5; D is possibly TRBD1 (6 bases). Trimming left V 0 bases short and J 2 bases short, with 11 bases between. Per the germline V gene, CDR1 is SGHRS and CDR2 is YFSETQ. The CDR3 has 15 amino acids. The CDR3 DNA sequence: TGCGCCAGCAGCTTGGCACAGGGCATACAAGAGACCCAGTACTTC. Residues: CASSLAQGIQETQYF. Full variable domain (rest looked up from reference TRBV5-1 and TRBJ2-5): KAGVTQTPRYLIKTRGQQVTLSCSPISGHRSVSWYQQTPGQGLQFLFEYFSETQRNKGNFPGRFSGRQFSNSRSEMNVSTLELGDSALYLCASSLAQGIQETQYFGPGTRLLVL.

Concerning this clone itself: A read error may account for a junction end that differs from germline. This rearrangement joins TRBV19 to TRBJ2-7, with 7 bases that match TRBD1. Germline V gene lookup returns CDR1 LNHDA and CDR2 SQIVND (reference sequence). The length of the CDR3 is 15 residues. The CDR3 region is CASSNPRGRGTRMNF. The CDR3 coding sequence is TGTGCCAGTAGTAACCCCCGGGGCAGGGGGACGAGGATGAACTTC.

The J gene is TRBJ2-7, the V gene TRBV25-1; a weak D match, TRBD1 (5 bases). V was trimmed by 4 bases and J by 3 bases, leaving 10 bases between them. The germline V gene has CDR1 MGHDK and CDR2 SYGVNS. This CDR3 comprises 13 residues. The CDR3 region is CASSVERGYEQYF. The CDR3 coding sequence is TGTGCCAGCAGTGTGGAAAGGGGCTACGAGCAGTACTTC.

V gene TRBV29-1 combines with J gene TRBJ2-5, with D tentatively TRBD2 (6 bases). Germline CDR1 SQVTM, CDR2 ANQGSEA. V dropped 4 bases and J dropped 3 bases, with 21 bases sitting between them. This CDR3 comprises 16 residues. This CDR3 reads CSVVCKEGSVEETQYF. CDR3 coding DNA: TGCAGCGTTGTCTGTAAGGAGGGGTCGGTGGAAGAGACCCAGTACTTC.

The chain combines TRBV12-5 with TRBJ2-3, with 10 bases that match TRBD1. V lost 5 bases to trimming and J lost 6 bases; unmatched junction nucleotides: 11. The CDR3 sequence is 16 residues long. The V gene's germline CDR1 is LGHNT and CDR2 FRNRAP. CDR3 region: CASGPWSRDRGDTQYF. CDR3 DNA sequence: TGTGCTAGTGGTCCCTGGTCGAGGGACAGGGGTGATACGCAGTATTTT.

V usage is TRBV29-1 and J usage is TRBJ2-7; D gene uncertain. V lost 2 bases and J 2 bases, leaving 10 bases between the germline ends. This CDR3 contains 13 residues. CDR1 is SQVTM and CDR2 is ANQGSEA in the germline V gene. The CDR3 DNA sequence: TGCAGCGTTGAATCCCCGGTAACCTACGAGCAGTACTTC. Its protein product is CSVESPVTYEQYF.

In DNA, the CDR3 is TGTGCCAGCACCACCGACAGAGAGGCTGGAAACACCATATATTTT. Its protein product is CASTTDREAGNTIYF. The chain recombines TRBV7-9 with TRBJ1-3; tentative D call: TRBD1 (5 bases). CDR1 is SEHNR, CDR2 FQNEAQ, per germline (reference sequence). The V end was cut by 7 bases, the J end by 2 bases, with 15 bases between. This CDR3 has 15 amino acids.

The CDR3 spells CASRTSGRTYNEQFF. The DNA of the CDR3 is TGTGCCAGTCGGACTAGCGGGAGGACCTACAATGAGCAGTTCTTC. This sequence joins TRBV19 and TRBJ2-1; 14 bases match TRBD2. Germline V gene data show CDR1 as LNHDA and CDR2 as SQIVND (reference sequence). Unmatched junction bases numbered 2, after V lost 8 bases and J lost 2 bases. CDR3 length: 15 residues.

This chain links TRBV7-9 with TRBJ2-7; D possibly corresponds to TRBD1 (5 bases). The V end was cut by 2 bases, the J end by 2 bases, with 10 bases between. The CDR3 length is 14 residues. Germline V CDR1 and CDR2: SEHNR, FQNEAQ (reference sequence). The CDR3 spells CASSLWGPTYEQYF. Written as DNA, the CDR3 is TGTGCCAGCAGCTTATGGGGCCCTACCTACGAGCAGTACTTC.

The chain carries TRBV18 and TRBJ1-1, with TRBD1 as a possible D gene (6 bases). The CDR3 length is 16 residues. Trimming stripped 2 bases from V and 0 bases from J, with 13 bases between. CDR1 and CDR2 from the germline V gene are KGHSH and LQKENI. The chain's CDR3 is CASSPVSGGMNTEAFF. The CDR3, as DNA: TGTGCCAGCTCACCAGTTTCGGGGGGCATGAACACTGAAGCTTTCTTT.

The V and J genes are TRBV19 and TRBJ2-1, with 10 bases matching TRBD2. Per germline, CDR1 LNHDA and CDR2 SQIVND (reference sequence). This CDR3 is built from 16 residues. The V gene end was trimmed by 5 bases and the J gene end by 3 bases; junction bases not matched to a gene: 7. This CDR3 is CASSPRTSGNYNEQFF. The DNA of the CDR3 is TGTGCCAGTAGTCCCCGGACTAGCGGAAACTACAATGAGCAGTTCTTC.

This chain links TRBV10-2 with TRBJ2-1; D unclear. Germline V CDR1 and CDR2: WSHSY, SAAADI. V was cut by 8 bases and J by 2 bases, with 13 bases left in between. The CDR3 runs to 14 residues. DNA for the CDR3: TGCGCCAGCTGCATGGTAGCTACCTACAATGAGCAGTTCTTC. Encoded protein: CASCMVATYNEQFF.

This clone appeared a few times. The CDR3, as DNA: TGCGCCAGCTCTATAATAGGACAGGGCTTTAACACTGAAGCTTTCTTT. It codes for CASSIIGQGFNTEAFF. The chain has TRBV5-1 and TRBJ1-1, with 8 nucleotides matching TRBD1. CDR1 SGHRS and CDR2 YFSETQ come from the germline V gene. The CDR3 runs to 16 residues. With 7 bases clipped from V and 2 bases from J, the junction kept 13 bases outside the gene matches.

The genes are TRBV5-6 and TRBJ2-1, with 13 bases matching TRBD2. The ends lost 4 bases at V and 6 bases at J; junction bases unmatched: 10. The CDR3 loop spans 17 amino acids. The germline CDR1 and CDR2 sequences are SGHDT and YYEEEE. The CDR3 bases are TGTGCCAGCAGCCCCGGGACTAGCGGGATGTGGGGCAATGAGCAGTTCTTC. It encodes CASSPGTSGMWGNEQFF.